The rows below give T cell receptor beta chains drawn from one sample of a study of cytomegalovirus exposure and HLA in healthy donors. The data were produced by immunoSEQ multiplex PCR, yet TCRdb's version contains in-frame clones alone and is incomplete. The table has 120,000 to 150,000 clones, over 75% seen once; the top ten hold about 5%. What was sequenced was PBMCs. These receptors were collected from a man aged 25 to 45 in good health and CMV-seropositive. CDR3s include the opening cysteine and the closing phenylalanine or tryptophan. D genes are given only for firm matches. Not every row has a clone size; where given, it reads once, few, many or a size class.

>TRBV2|TRBJ2-3|TRBD2|NA
CASSASTSGGMNTQYF
TGTGCCAGCAGTGCATCGACTAGCGGGGGGATGAATACGCAGTATTTT
>TRBV27|TRBJ1-6|NA|NA
CASTPNSGVYNSPLHF
TGTGCCAGCACCCCAAATTCGGGAGTATATAATTCACCCCTCCACTTT
>TRBV1|TRBJ1-5|NA|NA
CTRKQGGNQPQHF
TGCACCAGAAAACAGGGGGGGAATCAGCCCCAGCATTTT
>TRBV30|TRBJ2-2|NA|NA
CAWSLVVAGELFF
TGTGCCTGGAGCCTAGTGGTAGCCGGGGAGCTGTTTTTT
>TRBV9|TRBJ2-1|NA|NA
CASSSPGAGVRNEQFF
TGTGCCAGCAGTTCCCCCGGGGCAGGGGTTCGCAATGAGCAGTTCTTC
>TRBV6-5|TRBJ2-7|NA|NA
CASSWGTPGEQYF
TGTGCCAGCAGTTGGGGCACACCAGGGGAGCAGTACTTC
>TRBV5-4|TRBJ2-1|TRBD2|NA
CASSLYYGLAGVKSYNEQFF
TGTGCCAGCAGCTTGTATTACGGACTAGCGGGAGTTAAATCCTACAATGAGCAGTTCTTC
>TRBV6-6|TRBJ1-4|TRBD1|NA
CASSYSYRGGEKLFF
TGTGCCAGCAGTTACTCGTACAGGGGGGGAGAAAAACTGTTTTTT
>TRBV4-1|TRBJ1-4|TRBD1|NA
CASSPAGTGGEKLFF
TGCGCCAGCAGCCCAGCCGGGACAGGGGGAGAAAAACTGTTTTTT
>TRBV7-9|TRBJ1-5|TRBD1|NA
CASSGDRGYNSNQPQHF
TGTGCCAGCAGCGGGGACAGGGGCTACAATAGCAATCAGCCCCAGCATTTT
>TRBV7-2|TRBJ2-1|NA|NA
CASRRLGSSYNEQFF
TGTGCCAGCAGACGACTGGGTAGCTCCTACAATGAGCAGTTCTTC
>TRBV30|TRBJ1-5|TRBD1|NA
CAWGGIQGRNQPQHF
TGTGCCTGGGGGGGTATACAGGGGCGCAATCAGCCCCAGCATTTT
>TRBV2|TRBJ2-2|TRBD1|NA
CASRETGASAGELFF
TGTGCCAGCAGGGAGACAGGGGCTTCGGCCGGGGAGCTGTTTTTT
>TRBV27|TRBJ2-7|TRBD1|NA
CASSLRQGVHEQYF
TGTGCCAGCAGTTTGAGACAGGGGGTCCACGAGCAGTACTTC
>TRBV27|TRBJ1-1|TRBD1|NA
CASSLQGDLEAFF
TGTGCCAGCAGTCTCCAGGGGGATCTTGAAGCTTTCTTT
>TRBV5-6|TRBJ2-7|NA|NA
CASSFDISSSYEQYF
TGTGCCAGCAGCTTCGACATCTCGAGCTCCTACGAGCAGTACTTC
>TRBV21-1|TRBJ2-2|NA|NA
CASSAYGDRGRTGELFF
TGTGCCAGCAGCGCCTACGGGGACAGGGGGCGGACCGGGGAGCTGTTTTTT
>TRBV18|TRBJ1-1|NA|few
CASSPDISNTEAFF
TGTGCCAGCTCACCGGACATTTCGAACACTGAAGCTTTCTTT
>TRBV10-2|TRBJ1-2|TRBD1|NA
CASSVTQGALREGYTF
TGCGCCAGCAGTGTAACACAGGGGGCGCTTAGAGAAGGCTACACCTTC
>TRBV5-4|TRBJ1-6|NA|NA
CASSLGQMYSPLHF
TGTGCCAGCAGCTTGGGGCAGATGTATTCACCCCTCCACTTT
>TRBV9|TRBJ1-2|TRBD1|NA
CASTPSGGEGYTF
TGTGCCAGCACCCCCTCAGGGGGCGAGGGCTACACCTTC
>TRBV28|TRBJ2-3|TRBD2|NA
CASSLNSGGFTDTQYF
TGTGCCAGCAGTCTAAATAGCGGGGGGTTCACAGATACGCAGTATTTT
>TRBV28|TRBJ2-3|NA|NA
CASSSPQTRQEVTDTQYF
TGTGCCAGCAGTTCCCCCCAAACGCGGCAGGAGGTGACAGATACGCAGTATTTT
>TRBV11-2|TRBJ2-7|TRBD1|NA
CASSLGDRDEQYF
TGTGCCAGCAGCCTCGGGGACAGGGACGAGCAGTACTTC
>TRBV28|TRBJ1-3|NA|few
CASSPRGRFGNTIYF
TGTGCCAGCAGCCCCAGGGGTCGATTCGGGAACACCATATATTTT
>TRBV11-2|TRBJ2-1|TRBD2|once
CASSRGGGNEQFF
TGTGCCAGCAGCCGCGGCGGGGGCAATGAGCAGTTCTTC
>TRBV27|TRBJ2-5|TRBD2|NA
CASSTGTSGRTQYF
TGTGCCAGCAGTACCGGGACTAGCGGGAGGACCCAGTACTTC